The clone carrying this T cell receptor (beta chain) was counted a few times. The CDR3 loop spans 11 amino acids. V was pared by 7 bases and J by 5 bases, with 8 bases between. The germline gives CDR1 MDHEN, CDR2 SYDVKM. This record comes from a study of blood T cell repertoires in COVID-19. For the study at large: Nucleic acid was either cDNA or gDNA, and it came from T cells, B-cell-depleted T cells, or PBMCs.

This table comes from immunoSEQ multiplex PCR, and its TCRdb copy is limited to in-frame clones, with some not included. The sample consists of a few hundred thousand clones, 82% of them appearing once. The receptor was isolated from a woman aged 18-30 years with acute or convalescent COVID-19. The gene calls are TRBV28 and TRBJ1-1; D is undetermined. Sequenced: peripheral blood. The DNA of the CDR3 is TGTGCCAGCAACCGCCTAACTGAAGCTTTCTTT. It translates to CASNRLTEAFF.